Described below is a single TCR beta chain sequence and its context. A UMI-labeled 5' RACE approach was the method that produced the TCR beta libraries. TCRdb re-analyzed the 5' RACE reads; it lists each CDR3 protein once, without DNA. The sample totals around 4,500 distinct CDR3 sequences. This sample is drawn from a study of human CD8 memory T cell subsets. The CDR3 is 13 amino acids. Germline V gene lookup returns CDR1 SQVTM and CDR2 ANQGSEA. The receptor comes from a human donor in good health. The chain combines TRBV29-1 with TRBJ1-1; TCRdb gives TRBD1 as the D gene, but with no DNA this cannot be confirmed. The specimen was CD8+ T cells from PBMCs. CDR3 residues: CSVEGGRRNEAFF.